A single sample is the source of the 10 T cell receptor beta chains below, sequenced in a study of early T cells in non-severe SARS-CoV-2 infection. One entry per CDR3 protein, called by TCRdb with MiXCR from the 5' RACE reads. The sample holds 55,000 or so distinct CDR3 sequences; 9.5% to 13% are singletons and the top ten take roughly 10%. Sequenced input: whole blood. Receptors originate from an adult who was a healthcare worker with PCR-confirmed SARS-CoV-2 infection or an uninfected control (not recorded which).

This clonotype was picked up many times. The chain couples TRBV3-1 to TRBJ1-1; no clear D. The ends were cut back, 7 bases at V and 0 bases at J, with 15 bases in the middle. Germline assignment: CDR1 LGHDT and CDR2 YNNKEL (reference sequence). CDR3 length equals 15 residues. The CDR3 sequence: CASIPAGRMNTEAFF. The CDR3, as DNA: TGTGCCAGCATCCCGGCGGGCCGGATGAACACTGAAGCTTTCTTT.

This clonotype was seen only a few times. The chain joins TRBV9 to TRBJ2-7; no definite D call. This CDR3 has 15 residues. Germline lookup yields CDR1 SGDLS and CDR2 YYNGEE. Trimming stripped 0 bases from V and 4 bases from J, with 14 bases between. CDR3 nucleotides: TGTGCCAGCAGCGTAGGATTTGGGTCTGGGTACGAGCAGTACTTC. Its protein product is CASSVGFGSGYEQYF.

This clonotype was counted between two and nine times. This sequence joins TRBV2 and TRBJ2-5; the D is unclear. CDR1 and CDR2 from the germline V gene are SNHLY and FYNNEI. This CDR3 spans 13 amino acids. The ends were cut back, 6 bases at V and 2 bases at J, with 10 bases in the middle. The CDR3 region has the DNA TGTGCCAGCAGCGCCACAAGACAAGAGACCCAGTACTTC. It yields the protein CASSATRQETQYF.

This clonotype was seen ten or more times. This chain connects TRBV2 to TRBJ1-5; 8 nucleotides agree with TRBD1. In germline, CDR1 is SNHLY, CDR2 FYNNEI. The CDR3 is made up of 14 amino acids. With 6 bases clipped from V and 4 bases from J, the junction kept 5 bases outside the gene matches. The DNA of the CDR3 is TGTGCCAGCAGCGCCCGGACAGGGAATCAGCCCCAGCATTTT. Protein product: CASSARTGNQPQHF.

This clonotype was recorded many times. This chain links TRBV30 with TRBJ2-7; 9 bases are a match to TRBD2. Germline CDR1 reads GTSNPN; CDR2 reads SVGIG (reference sequence). Trimming cost V 3 bases and J 6 bases; bases outside gene matches: 6. The CDR3 runs to 13 residues. The chain's CDR3 is CAWRLAGLGEQYF. CDR3 in DNA: TGTGCCTGGAGGCTAGCGGGACTAGGCGAGCAGTACTTC.

This clonotype has only a few counts. The chain couples TRBV18 to TRBJ1-1; maybe TRBD1 (5 bases). The CDR3 is made up of 20 amino acids. The ends were cut back, 3 bases at V and 0 bases at J, with 26 bases in the middle. Germline values: CDR1 KGHSH, CDR2 LQKENI. This chain's CDR3 is CASSPTRRRPGGALNTEAFF. The CDR3, as DNA: TGTGCCAGCTCACCCACCCGGAGGAGACCGGGAGGGGCATTGAACACTGAAGCTTTCTTT.

This clonotype occurred a few times. CDR3 DNA: TGCGCCAGCAGCCACAGTTTCAGCGCGTCGAGCTCCTACGAGCAGTACTTC. It yields the protein CASSHSFSASSSYEQYF. The chain uses TRBV10-2 and TRBJ2-7; D unresolved. This CDR3 has 17 residues. V lost 6 bases and J 0 bases, leaving 21 bases between the germline ends. The germline V gene has CDR1 WSHSY and CDR2 SAAADI.

This clonotype has just a few counts. This chain links TRBV14 with TRBJ2-3, with D perhaps matching TRBD1 or TRBD2 (5 bases each). CDR3 length: 14 residues. Germline loops: CDR1 SGHDN, CDR2 FVKESK. V dropped 4 bases and J dropped 4 bases, with 12 bases sitting between them. The CDR3 nucleotides are TGTGCCAGCAGCCCGAGAGTGGGGGCAGATACGCAGTATTTT. Its translation is CASSPRVGADTQYF.

This clonotype came up many times. The V and J genes are TRBV27 and TRBJ2-3; tentatively, D is TRBD1 (6 bases). Trimming removed 1 base at V and 3 bases at J, with 17 bases between. This CDR3 region has 17 residues. Germline CDR1 and CDR2: MNHEY and SMNVEV (reference sequence). The CDR3 protein is CASSLFGRAQGTDTQYF. The CDR3 DNA is TGTGCCAGCAGTTTATTTGGCAGGGCCCAGGGGACAGATACGCAGTATTTT.

The table lists this clonotype with a few counts. The chain combines TRBV30 with TRBJ1-5; no firm D call. CDR1 is GTSNPN and CDR2 is SVGIG in the germline V gene (reference sequence). The V end lost 2 bases, the J end lost 1 base, and 6 bases lay between the germline ends. The CDR3 sequence is 13 residues long. This CDR3 is CAWSSRSNQPQHF. CDR3 nucleotide sequence: TGTGCCTGGAGTTCGCGCAGCAATCAGCCCCAGCATTTT.